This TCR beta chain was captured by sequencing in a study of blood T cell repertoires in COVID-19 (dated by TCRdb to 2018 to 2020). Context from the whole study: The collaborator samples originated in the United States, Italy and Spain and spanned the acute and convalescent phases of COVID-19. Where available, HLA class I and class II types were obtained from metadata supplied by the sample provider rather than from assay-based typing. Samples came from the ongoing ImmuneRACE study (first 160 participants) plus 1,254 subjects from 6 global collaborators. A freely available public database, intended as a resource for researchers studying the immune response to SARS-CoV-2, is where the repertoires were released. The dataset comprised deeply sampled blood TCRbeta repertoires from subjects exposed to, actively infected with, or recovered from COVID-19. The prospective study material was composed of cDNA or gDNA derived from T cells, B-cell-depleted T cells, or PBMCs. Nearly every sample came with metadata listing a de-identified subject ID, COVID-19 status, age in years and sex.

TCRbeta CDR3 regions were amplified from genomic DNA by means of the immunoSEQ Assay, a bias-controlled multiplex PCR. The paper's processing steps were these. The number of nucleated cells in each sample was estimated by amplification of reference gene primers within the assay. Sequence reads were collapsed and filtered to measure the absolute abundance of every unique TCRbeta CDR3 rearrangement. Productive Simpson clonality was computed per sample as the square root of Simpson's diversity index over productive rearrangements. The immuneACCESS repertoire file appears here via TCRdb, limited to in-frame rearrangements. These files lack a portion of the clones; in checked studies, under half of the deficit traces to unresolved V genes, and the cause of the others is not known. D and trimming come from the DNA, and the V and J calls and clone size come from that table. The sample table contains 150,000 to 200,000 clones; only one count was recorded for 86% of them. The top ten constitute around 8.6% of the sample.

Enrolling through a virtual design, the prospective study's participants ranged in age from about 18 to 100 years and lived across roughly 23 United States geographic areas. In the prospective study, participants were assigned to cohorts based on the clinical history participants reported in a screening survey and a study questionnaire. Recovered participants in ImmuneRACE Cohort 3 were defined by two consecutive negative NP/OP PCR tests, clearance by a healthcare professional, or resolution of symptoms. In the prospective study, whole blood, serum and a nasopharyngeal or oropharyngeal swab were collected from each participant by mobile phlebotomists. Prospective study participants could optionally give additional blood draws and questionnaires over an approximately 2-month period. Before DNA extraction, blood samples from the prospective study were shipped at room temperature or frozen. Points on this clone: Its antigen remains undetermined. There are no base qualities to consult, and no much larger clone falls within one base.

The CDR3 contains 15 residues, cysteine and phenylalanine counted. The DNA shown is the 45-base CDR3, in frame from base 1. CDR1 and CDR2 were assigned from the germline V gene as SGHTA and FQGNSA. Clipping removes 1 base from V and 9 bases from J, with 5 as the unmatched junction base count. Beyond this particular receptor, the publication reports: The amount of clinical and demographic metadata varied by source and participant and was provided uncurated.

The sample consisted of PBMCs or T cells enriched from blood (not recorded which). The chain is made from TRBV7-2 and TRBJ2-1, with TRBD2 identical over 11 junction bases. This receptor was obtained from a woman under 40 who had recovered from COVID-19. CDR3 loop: CASSLVLAGGTEQFF. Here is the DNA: TGTGCCAGCAGCTTAGTTCTAGCGGGAGGAACTGAGCAGTTCTTC.